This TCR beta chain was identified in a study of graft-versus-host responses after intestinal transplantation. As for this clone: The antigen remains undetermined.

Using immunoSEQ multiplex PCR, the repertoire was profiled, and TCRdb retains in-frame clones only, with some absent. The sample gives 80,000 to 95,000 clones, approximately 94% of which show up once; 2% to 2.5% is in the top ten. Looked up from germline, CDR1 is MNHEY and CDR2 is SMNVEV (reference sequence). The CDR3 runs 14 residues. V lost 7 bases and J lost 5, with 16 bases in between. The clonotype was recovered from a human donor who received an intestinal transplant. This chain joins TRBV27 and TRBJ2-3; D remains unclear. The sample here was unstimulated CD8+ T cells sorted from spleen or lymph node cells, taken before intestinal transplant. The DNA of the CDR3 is TGTGCCAGCACACTTAGTCGTGGTGGAGATACGCAGTATTTT. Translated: CASTLSRGGDTQYF.